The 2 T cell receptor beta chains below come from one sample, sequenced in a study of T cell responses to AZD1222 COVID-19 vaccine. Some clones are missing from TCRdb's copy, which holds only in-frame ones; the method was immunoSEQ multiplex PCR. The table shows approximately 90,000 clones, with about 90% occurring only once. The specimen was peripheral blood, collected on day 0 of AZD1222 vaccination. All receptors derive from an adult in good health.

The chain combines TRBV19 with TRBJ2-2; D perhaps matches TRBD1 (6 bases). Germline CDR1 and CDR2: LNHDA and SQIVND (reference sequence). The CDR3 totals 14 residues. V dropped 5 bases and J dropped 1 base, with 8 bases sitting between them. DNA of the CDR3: TGTGCCAGTAGTTTGGGACAGAACACCGGGGAGCTGTTTTTT. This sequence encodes CASSLGQNTGELFF.

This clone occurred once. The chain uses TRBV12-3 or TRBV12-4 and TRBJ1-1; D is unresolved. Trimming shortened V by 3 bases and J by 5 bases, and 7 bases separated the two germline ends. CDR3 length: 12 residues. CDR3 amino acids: CASSFTDTEAFF. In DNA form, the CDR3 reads TGTGCCAGCAGTTTCACAGATACTGAAGCTTTCTTT.